This T cell receptor beta chain appears in the sequencing data of a study of patients and donors after allogeneic stem cell transplantation. TCRdb re-called the RT-PCR reads through MiXCR, storing one row per CDR3 protein. The sample yields 20,000 to 30,000 distinct CDR3 sequences, roughly 7.3% seen once. The V gene's germline CDR1 is MDHEN and CDR2 SYDVKM. The CDR3 consists of 13 residues. J gave up 2 bases and V 8 bases, and 5 bases lay outside the gene matches. This clonotype was detected many times. The chain is built from TRBV28 and TRBJ2-5; TRBD2 agrees at 7 bases. The TCR was taken from a human donor who was either an allogeneic HSCT recipient or a stem cell or donor lymphocyte infusion donor (not recorded which). It is not recorded whose cells these are; they may come from a transplant donor. Sequenced material: blood, either unsorted or a sorted T cell fraction (not recorded which). CDR3 in amino acids: CASGTSAQETQYF. The CDR3 DNA follows: TGTGCCAGCGGAACTAGCGCACAAGAGACCCAGTACTTC.